The 10 T cell receptor beta chains in this list originate from one sample, sequenced in a study of spatial heterogeneity in lung cancer. Points from the study as a whole: The study found that expanded intratumoral alpha and beta TCR counts tracked tumor mutation counts.

Time point described: sample taken at primary tumor resection. TCRdb itself ran the 5' RACE reads through MiXCR, one entry per CDR3 protein. The repertoire includes more than 2,500 distinct CDR3 sequences, approximately 13% of them detected once, and 20% to 25% sits in the top ten. Their antigens are not known. This specimen was lung tumor tissue, taken at surgery. All receptors come from a male donor with early-stage non-small cell lung cancer.

This clonotype was detected many times. The genes are TRBV7-9 and TRBJ2-7, with TRBD1 matching over 10 bases. The J segment lost 3 bases and the V segment lost 3 bases, leaving 11 bases of the junction unmatched. Germline V gene data show CDR1 as SEHNR and CDR2 as FQNEAQ (reference sequence). CDR3 length: 17 amino acids. The CDR3 nucleotides read TGTGCCAGCAGCTTGCGGCTACCGGGACAGGGGTACTACGAGCAGTACTTC. It is translated as CASSLRLPGQGYYEQYF. The variable domain in full, with the rest retrieved from reference TRBV7-9 and TRBJ2-7, is DTGVSQNPRHKITKRGQNVTFRCDPISEHNRLYWYRQTLGQGPEFLTYFQNEAQLEKSRLLSDRFSAERPKGSFSTLEIQRTEQGDSAMYLCASSLRLPGQGYYEQYFGPGTRLTVT.

Within the sample, this clonotype is medium-sized. The V and J genes are TRBV9 and TRBJ2-7; no reliable D call. The CDR3 totals 14 residues. Trimming shortened V by 0 bases and J by 3 bases, and 10 bases separated the two germline ends. Germline V gene sequence: CDR1 SGDLS, CDR2 YYNGEE. CDR3 DNA: TGTGCCAGCAGCGTAGGGGTCGGATACTACGAGCAGTACTTC. Translating it yields CASSVGVGYYEQYF.

This clonotype is deemed medium-sized. The chain carries TRBV5-1 and TRBJ2-2, with TRBD2 matching 10 bases. V shed 1 base and J 3 bases; nucleotides not matched to a gene: 9. The CDR3 sequence is 18 residues long. Germline CDR1 reads SGHRS; CDR2 reads YFSETQ. The CDR3: CASSLRLAGVFDTGELFF. In DNA, the CDR3 is TGCGCCAGCAGCTTGCGCCTAGCGGGAGTATTTGACACCGGGGAGCTGTTTTTT.

The count of this clonotype is one. This sequence joins TRBV6-2 or TRBV6-3 and TRBJ2-5; 9 nucleotides agree with TRBD2. This CDR3 comprises 15 residues. The J segment lost 3 bases and the V segment lost 3 bases, leaving 5 bases of the junction unmatched. Germline-derived CDR1 and CDR2 are MNHEY and SVGEGT. This chain's CDR3 is CASSYTASGEETQYF. In DNA, the CDR3 is TGTGCCAGCAGTTATACGGCTAGCGGGGAAGAGACCCAGTACTTC.

This clonotype is medium-sized (0.01 to 0.1%) by share. The chain employs TRBV28 and TRBJ2-1; D is possibly TRBD1 or TRBD2 (7 bases each). CDR1 is MDHEN, CDR2 SYDVKM, per germline. This CDR3 region has 15 residues. V was shortened by 6 bases and J by 1 base, with 13 bases between the two germline ends. This chain's CDR3 is CASRRQGGSYNEQFF. The CDR3 DNA is TGTGCCAGCAGGCGACAGGGAGGGTCCTACAATGAGCAGTTCTTC.

This clonotype ranks as medium-sized. This sequence joins TRBV5-1 and TRBJ2-7, with D perhaps matching TRBD2 (6 bases). V lost 4 bases to trimming and J lost 3 bases, with 14 bases between them. The CDR3 covers 14 residues. Looked up from germline, CDR1 is SGHRS and CDR2 is YFSETQ. CDR3 in amino acids: CASSPQGGLYEQYF. DNA for the CDR3: TGCGCCAGCAGCCCTCAGGGAGGACTCTACGAGCAGTACTTC.

This clonotype has at least ten counts. Mismatch with germline at one junction end may stem from a read error. The chain carries TRBV18 and TRBJ2-7; 7 nucleotides agree with TRBD1. This CDR3 is built from 12 residues. CDR1 is KGHSH and CDR2 is LQKENI in the germline V gene. CDR3: CASFRDSPTPSF. The CDR3 nucleotides read TGTGCCAGCTTCAGGGACAGTCCGACGCCATCTTTC. The entire variable domain, with the rest obtained from reference TRBV18 and TRBJ2-7, is as follows: NAGVMQNPRHLVRRRGQEARLRCSPMKGHSHVYWYRQLPEEGLKFMVYLQKENIIDESGMPKERFSAEFPKEGPSILRIQQVVRGDSAAYFCASFRDSPTPSFGPGTRLTVT.

This clonotype was recorded a few times. V and J are TRBV29-1 and TRBJ1-4; D is undetermined. This CDR3 region has 11 residues. Germline CDR1 SQVTM, CDR2 ANQGSEA. The V end was cut by 4 bases, the J end by 7 bases, with 7 bases between. Here the CDR3 DNA reads TGCAGCGTTGTAGTAGGTGAAAAACTGTTTTTT. This sequence encodes CSVVVGEKLFF.

This clonotype came up a few times. The chain is built from TRBV7-2 and TRBJ2-2, with 10 bases identical to TRBD2. The CDR3 has 15 residues. The ends lost 5 bases at V and 4 bases at J; junction bases unmatched: 4. Germline CDR1 reads SGHTA; CDR2 reads FQGNSA. The chain's CDR3 is CASSTLAGITGELFF. Here the CDR3 DNA reads TGTGCCAGCAGCACACTAGCGGGGATCACCGGGGAGCTGTTTTTT.

This clonotype was counted between two and nine times. This chain links TRBV7-2 with TRBJ2-1, with D tentatively TRBD2 (5 bases). CDR3 length equals 17 residues. CDR1 and CDR2 from the germline V gene are SGHTA and FQGNSA. V lost 1 base and J lost 0, with 13 bases in between. The CDR3 DNA follows: TGTGCCAGCAGCTTAGGGGCAAGCGGCAGCTCCTACAATGAGCAGTTCTTC. It codes for CASSLGASGSSYNEQFF.